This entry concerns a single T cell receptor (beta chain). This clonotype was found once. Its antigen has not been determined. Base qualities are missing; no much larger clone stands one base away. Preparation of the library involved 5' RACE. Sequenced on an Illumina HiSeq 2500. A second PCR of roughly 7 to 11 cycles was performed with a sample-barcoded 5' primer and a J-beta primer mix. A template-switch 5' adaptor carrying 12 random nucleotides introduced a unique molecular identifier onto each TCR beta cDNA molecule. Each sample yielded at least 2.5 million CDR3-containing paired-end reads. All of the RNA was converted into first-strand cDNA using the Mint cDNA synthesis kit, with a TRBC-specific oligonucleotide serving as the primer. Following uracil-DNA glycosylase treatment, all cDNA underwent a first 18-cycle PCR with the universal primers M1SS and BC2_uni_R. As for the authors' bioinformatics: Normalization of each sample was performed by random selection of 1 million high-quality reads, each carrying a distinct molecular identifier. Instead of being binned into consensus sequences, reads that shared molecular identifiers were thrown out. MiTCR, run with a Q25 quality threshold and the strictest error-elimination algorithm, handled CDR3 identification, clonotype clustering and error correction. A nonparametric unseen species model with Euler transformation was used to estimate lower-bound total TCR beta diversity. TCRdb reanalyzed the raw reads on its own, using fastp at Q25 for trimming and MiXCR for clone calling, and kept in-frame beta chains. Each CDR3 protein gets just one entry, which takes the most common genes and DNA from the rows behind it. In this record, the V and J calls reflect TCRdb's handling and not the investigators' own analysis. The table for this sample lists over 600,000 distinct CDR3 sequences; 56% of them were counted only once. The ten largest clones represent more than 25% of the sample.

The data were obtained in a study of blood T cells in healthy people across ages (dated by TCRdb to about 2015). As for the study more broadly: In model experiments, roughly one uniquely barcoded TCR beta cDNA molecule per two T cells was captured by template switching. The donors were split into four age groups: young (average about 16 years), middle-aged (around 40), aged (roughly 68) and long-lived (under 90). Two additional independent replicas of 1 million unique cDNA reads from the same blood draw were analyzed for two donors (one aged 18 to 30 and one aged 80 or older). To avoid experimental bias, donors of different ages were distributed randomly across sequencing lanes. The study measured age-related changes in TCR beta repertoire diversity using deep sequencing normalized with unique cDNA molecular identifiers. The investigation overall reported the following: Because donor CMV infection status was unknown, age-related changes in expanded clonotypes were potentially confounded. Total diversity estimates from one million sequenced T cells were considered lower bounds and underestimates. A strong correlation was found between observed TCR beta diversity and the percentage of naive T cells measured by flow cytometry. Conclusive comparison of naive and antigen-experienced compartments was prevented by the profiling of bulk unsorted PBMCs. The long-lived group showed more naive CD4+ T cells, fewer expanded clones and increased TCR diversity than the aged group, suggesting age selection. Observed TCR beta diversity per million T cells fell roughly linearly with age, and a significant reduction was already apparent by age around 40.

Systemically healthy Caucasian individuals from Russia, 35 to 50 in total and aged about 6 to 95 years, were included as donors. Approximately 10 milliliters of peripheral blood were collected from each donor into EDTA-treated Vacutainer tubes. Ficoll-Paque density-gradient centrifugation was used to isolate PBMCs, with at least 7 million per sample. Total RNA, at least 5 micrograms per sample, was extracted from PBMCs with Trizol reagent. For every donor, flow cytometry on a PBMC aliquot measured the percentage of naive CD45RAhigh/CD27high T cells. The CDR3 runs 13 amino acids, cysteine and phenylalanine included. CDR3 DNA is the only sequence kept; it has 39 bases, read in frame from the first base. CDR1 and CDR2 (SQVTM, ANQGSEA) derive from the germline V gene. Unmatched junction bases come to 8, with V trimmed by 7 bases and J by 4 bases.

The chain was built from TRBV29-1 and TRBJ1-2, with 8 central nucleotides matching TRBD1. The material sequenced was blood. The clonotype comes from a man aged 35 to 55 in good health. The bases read TGCAGCGCCGTTACAGGGGGGAGCTATGGCTACACCTTC. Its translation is CSAVTGGSYGYTF.